The 3 T cell receptor beta chains below were found in one sample sequenced in a study of blood T cell repertoires in COVID-19. TCRdb's table, derived via immunoSEQ multiplex PCR, lists solely in-frame clones and lacks some. The data contain 95,000 to 100,000 clones, 65% to 85% of them singletons. The sequenced sample was peripheral blood. The receptor set was obtained from a woman aged 60 to 75 with acute or convalescent COVID-19.

The chain uses TRBV28 and TRBJ1-6, with 7 bases identical to TRBD1. There are 13 residues in the CDR3. Looked up from germline, CDR1 is MDHEN and CDR2 is SYDVKM. The V segment lost 6 bases and the J segment 9 bases; nucleotides outside the gene matches: 5. In DNA form, the CDR3 reads TGTGCCAGCAGCCGGGACAGCCTTTCACCCCTCCACTTT. It translates to CASSRDSLSPLHF.

The chain carries TRBV19 and TRBJ1-2; D unclear. The V gene lost 3 bases and the J gene lost 2 bases, with 7 bases spanning the gap. Germline V gene data show CDR1 as LNHDA and CDR2 as SQIVND (reference sequence). The CDR3 runs 13 residues. For the CDR3, the DNA is TGTGCCAGTAGTATTGAACAGAACTATGGCTACACCTTC. It yields the protein CASSIEQNYGYTF.

Points on this clone: One end of the junction varies from germline; a read error may be responsible. The chain is built from TRBV2 and TRBJ1-4; 9 positions match TRBD1. Germline loops: CDR1 SNHLY, CDR2 FYNNEI. The length of the CDR3 is 14 residues. Here the CDR3 DNA reads TGTGCCAGCCGTGAGGGACAGGGTCCGGAAAAACTGTTTTTT. This gives the protein CASREGQGPEKLFF.